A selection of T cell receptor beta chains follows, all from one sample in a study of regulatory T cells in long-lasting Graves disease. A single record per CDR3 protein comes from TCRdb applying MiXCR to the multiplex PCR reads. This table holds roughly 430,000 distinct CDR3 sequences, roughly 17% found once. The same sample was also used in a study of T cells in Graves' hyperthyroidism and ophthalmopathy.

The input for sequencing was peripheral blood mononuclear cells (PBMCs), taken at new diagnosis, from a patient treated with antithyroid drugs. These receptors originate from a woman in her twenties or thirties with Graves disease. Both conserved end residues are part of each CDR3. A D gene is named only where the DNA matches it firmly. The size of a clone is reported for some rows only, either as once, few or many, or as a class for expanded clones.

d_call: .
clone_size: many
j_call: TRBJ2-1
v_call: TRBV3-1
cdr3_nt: TGTGCCAGCAGCCAAGATGGCGGCTTGGGCTCCGGTGAGCAGTTCTTC
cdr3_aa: CASSQDGGLGSGEQFF

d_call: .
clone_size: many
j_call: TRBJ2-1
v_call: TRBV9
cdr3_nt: TGTGCCAGCAGCGTAGAGGGGTCCTACAATGAGCAGTTCTTC
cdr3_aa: CASSVEGSYNEQFF

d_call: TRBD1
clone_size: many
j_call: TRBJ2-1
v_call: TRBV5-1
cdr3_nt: TGCGCCAGCAGCTTTGACAGGGACAATGAGCAGTTCTTC
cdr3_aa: CASSFDRDNEQFF

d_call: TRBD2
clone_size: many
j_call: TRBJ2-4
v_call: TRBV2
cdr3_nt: TGTGCCAGCAGTGATCCAGTAGCGGGAGCCAAAAACATTCAGTACTTC
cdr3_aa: CASSDPVAGAKNIQYF

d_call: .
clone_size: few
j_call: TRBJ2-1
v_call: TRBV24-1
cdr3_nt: TGTGCCTCAGCAGCACAGGGTGAGCATGAGCAGTTCTTC
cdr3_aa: CASAAQGEHEQFF

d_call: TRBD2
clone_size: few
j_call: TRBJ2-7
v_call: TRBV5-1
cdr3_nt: TGCGCCAGCAGCGCGGGACTAATTTTGAGCGAGCAGTACTTC
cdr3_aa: CASSAGLILSEQYF

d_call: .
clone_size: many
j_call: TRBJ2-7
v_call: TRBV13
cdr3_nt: TGTGCCAGCAGCTTAGGCCTAATGGGAGTGCAGTACTTC
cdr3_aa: CASSLGLMGVQYF

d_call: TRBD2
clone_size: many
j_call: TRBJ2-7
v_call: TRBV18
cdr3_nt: TGTGCCAGCAGTCCGACTAGCGGCACCTACGAGCAGTACTTC
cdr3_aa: CASSPTSGTYEQYF

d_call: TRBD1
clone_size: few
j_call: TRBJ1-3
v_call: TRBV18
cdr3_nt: TGTGCCAGCTCACCACCGGGACAGGGCTCTGGAAACACCATATATTTT
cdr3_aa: CASSPPGQGSGNTIYF

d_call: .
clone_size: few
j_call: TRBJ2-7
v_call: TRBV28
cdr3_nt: TGTGCCAGCAAAGGGGCCGGAGGCCCCTACGAGCAGTACTTC
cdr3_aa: CASKGAGGPYEQYF

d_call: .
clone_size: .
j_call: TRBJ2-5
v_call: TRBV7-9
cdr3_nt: TGTGCCAGCAGCCCCGGCGGAAGGGGGGAGCCGGCCAGGGAGACCCAGTACTTC
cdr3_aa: CASSPGGRGEPARETQYF

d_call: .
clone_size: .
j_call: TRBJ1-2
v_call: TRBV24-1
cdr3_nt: TGTGCCACCAGTGATCCGGGACTTACTAACTATGGCTACACCTTC
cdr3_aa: CATSDPGLTNYGYTF

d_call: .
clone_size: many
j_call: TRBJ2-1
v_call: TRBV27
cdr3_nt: TGTGCCAGCATCGGGGCCGGAGGGAGCTCCTACAATGAGCAGTTCTTC
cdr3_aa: CASIGAGGSSYNEQFF

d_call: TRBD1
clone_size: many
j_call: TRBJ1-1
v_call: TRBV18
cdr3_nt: TGTGCCAGCTCACCGGGACAGGGACTCCGTTTAGCTTTCTTT
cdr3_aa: CASSPGQGLRLAFF

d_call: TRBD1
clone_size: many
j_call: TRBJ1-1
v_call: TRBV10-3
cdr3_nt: TGTGCCATCAGTGATCCGGGACAGCGAACACTGACAGCTTTCTTT
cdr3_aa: CAISDPGQRTLTAFF

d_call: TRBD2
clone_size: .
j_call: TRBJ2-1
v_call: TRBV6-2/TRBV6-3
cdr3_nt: TGTGCCAGCAGAAGGACTAGCGGAGCCGAGAATGAGCAGTTCTTC
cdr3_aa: CASRRTSGAENEQFF

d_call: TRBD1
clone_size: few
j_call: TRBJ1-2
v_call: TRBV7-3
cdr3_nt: TGTGCCAGCAGCCCCCACGGACAGGATGGCTACACCTTC
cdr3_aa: CASSPHGQDGYTF

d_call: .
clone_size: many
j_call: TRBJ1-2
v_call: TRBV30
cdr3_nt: TGTGCCTGGATTAACAGACATAACTATGGCTACACCTTC
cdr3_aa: CAWINRHNYGYTF

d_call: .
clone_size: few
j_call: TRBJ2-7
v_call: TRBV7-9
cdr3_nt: TGTGCCAGCAGCTTAGGGACGGTAGGACAGACCCTGAGCGAGCAGTACTTC
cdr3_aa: CASSLGTVGQTLSEQYF

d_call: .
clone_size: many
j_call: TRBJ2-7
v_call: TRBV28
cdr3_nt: TGTGCCAGCAGTTTGGCCTCCCCTTACTACGAGCAGTACTTC
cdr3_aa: CASSLASPYYEQYF

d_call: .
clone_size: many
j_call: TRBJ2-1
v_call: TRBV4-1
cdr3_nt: TGCGCCAGCAGCCTCAGTACGAATGAGCAGTTCTTC
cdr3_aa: CASSLSTNEQFF

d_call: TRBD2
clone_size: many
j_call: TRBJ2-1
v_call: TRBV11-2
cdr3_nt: TGTGCCAGCCTCGGGACTAGCGGGAGTGAGGCCTACAATGAGCAGTTCTTC
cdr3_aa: CASLGTSGSEAYNEQFF